The T cell receptor (beta chain) described here comes from a study of Ad26.COV2.S vaccination and SARS-CoV-2 variants. Study at large: Participants got Ad26.COV2.S intramuscularly, once or twice 56 days apart.

Method: immunoSEQ multiplex PCR; TCRdb's copy keeps in-frame clones and lacks some. Among more than 300,000 clones listed, about 82% were seen once. Study-wide points: Reportedly, after vaccination the spike-specific CD8+ and CD4+ T cell responses displayed substantial breadth. Across vaccine and placebo recipients, the breadth of non-spike TCRs was similar.

This clone came up a few times. Its antigen remains unidentified. Treatment denoted: 19 received Ad26.COV2.S at low or high dose, single or two shots; 5 received placebo; per-sample allocation not given. Repertoires come from day 63 after the first vaccine or placebo injection. The clonotype originates from a person aged 18-65 years who received the Ad26.COV2.S COVID-19 vaccine or a placebo. The source material was peripheral blood, sampled in a trial of Ad26.COV2.S vaccine versus placebo.

CDR3 bases: TGTGCCAGCAACTATCCGGATCCCCTCCACTTT. Protein: CASNYPDPLHF. The rearrangement links TRBV2 to TRBJ1-6; D is ambiguous. Trimming removed 7 bases at V and 13 bases at J, with 11 bases between. CDR1 and CDR2 (germline): SNHLY, FYNNEI. CDR3 size: 11 residues.